The 24 T cell receptor beta chains below were found in one sample sequenced in a study of blood T cells in healthy people across ages. Primers used in a second PCR of roughly 7 to 12 cycles were a sample-barcoded 5' primer and a J-beta primer mix. TCRdb processed the 5' RACE reads anew with MiXCR; each CDR3 protein has one entry. Here the sample spans around 820,000 distinct CDR3 sequences, around a quarter being singletons. Separately, the same data were catalogued under a study of T cells of mothers and their children.

Material: blood. The receptors were gathered from a boy younger than 18 in good health.

The chain links TRBV3-1 to TRBJ2-5; 8 nucleotides line up with TRBD2. The CDR3 has 14 residues. CDR1 and CDR2 (germline): LGHDT, YNNKEL (reference sequence). V lost 2 bases to trimming and J lost 5 bases; unmatched junction nucleotides: 4. CDR3 bases: TGTGCCAGCAGCCAAAGGGCTAGCGGGGAGACCCAGTACTTC. Amino acid sequence: CASSQRASGETQYF.

This clonotype has a count of ten or more. V and J are TRBV11-2 and TRBJ2-1, with 10 positions matching TRBD1. The CDR3 covers 14 residues. Germline lookup yields CDR1 SGHAT and CDR2 FQNNGV. V shed 5 bases and J 6 bases; nucleotides not matched to a gene: 4. CDR3 region: CASSTDRGLNEQFF. CDR3 nucleotides: TGTGCCAGCAGCACAGACAGGGGGCTCAATGAGCAGTTCTTC.

The V call is TRBV29-1, the J call TRBJ2-7; possible D gene TRBD2, 6 bases. Trimming took off 2 bases at V and 7 bases at J, with 15 bases between the two ends. The CDR3 has 13 amino acids. Germline V lookup: CDR1 SQVTM, CDR2 ANQGSEA. CDR3 in DNA: TGCAGCGTTGAATTGGTGGGAGGCGGGGAGCAGTACTTC. It is translated as CSVELVGGGEQYF.

The gene calls are TRBV29-1 and TRBJ1-2, with D tentatively TRBD1 (5 bases). The CDR3 is 14 residues long. With 3 bases removed from V and 4 bases from J, the gap between germline ends came to 15 bases. The germline CDR1 and CDR2 sequences are SQVTM and ANQGSEA. The CDR3 bases are TGCAGCGTTGATAGGGTCAGGGCGACCTATGGCTACACCTTC. It specifies CSVDRVRATYGYTF.

This clonotype was seen only a few times. V usage is TRBV20-1 and J usage is TRBJ2-1; 9 nucleotides line up with TRBD1. The end of the DNA is better explained by TRBJ2-5, so the J call may be wrong. The CDR3 runs to 14 residues. Germline loops: CDR1 DFQATT, CDR2 SNEGSKA (reference sequence). CDR3 nucleotide sequence: TGCAGTGCCAAACGGGACAGGGAGCAAGAGACCCAGTACTTC. This translates into CSAKRDREQETQYF.

The chain joins TRBV29-1 to TRBJ1-1; unclear D gene. This CDR3 spans 13 amino acids. Germline V lookup: CDR1 SQVTM, CDR2 ANQGSEA. V lost 6 bases to trimming and J lost 1 base, with 12 bases between them. In DNA form, the CDR3 reads TGCAGCGTAAGCCGGGAGGGGAACACTGAAGCTTTCTTT. Translating gives CSVSREGNTEAFF.

This clonotype was detected only a few times. This rearrangement joins TRBV20-1 to TRBJ1-1; unclear D gene. V dropped 4 bases and J dropped 0 bases, with 9 bases sitting between them. Germline V gene data show CDR1 as DFQATT and CDR2 as SNEGSKA (reference sequence). This CDR3 region has 13 residues. CDR3 coding DNA: TGCAGTGCTATCATTAAAATGAACACTGAAGCTTTCTTT. Its translation is CSAIIKMNTEAFF.

CDR3: CASSSYPGTNEKLFF. The DNA for the CDR3 is TGTGCCAGCAGCTCTTACCCTGGGACTAATGAAAAACTGTTTTTT. The chain combines TRBV7-2 with TRBJ1-4; D is ambiguous. The V gene's germline CDR1 is SGHTA and CDR2 FQGNSA. The V end lost 4 bases, the J end lost 2 bases, and 11 bases lay between the germline ends. The CDR3 has 15 residues. Full variable domain (rest looked up from reference TRBV7-2 and TRBJ1-4): GAGVSQSPSNKVTEKGKDVELRCDPISGHTALYWYRQSLGQGLEFLIYFQGNSAPDKSGLPSDRFSAERTGGSVSTLTIQRTQQEDSAVYLCASSSYPGTNEKLFFGSGTQLSVL.

V gene TRBV28 combines with J gene TRBJ2-5; D might be TRBD1 (5 bases). The J call may not be correct, given that the DNA end is closer to TRBJ2-7. Per germline, CDR1 MDHEN and CDR2 SYDVKM. CDR3 length: 14 amino acids. The CDR3 bases are TGTGCCAGCGTTCAAGGAGACAGAGCCTACGAGCAGTACTTC. It encodes CASVQGDRAYEQYF.

The sample holds a few counts of this clonotype. This chain uses TRBV20-1 with TRBJ2-2, with 7 bases matching TRBD1. Per germline, CDR1 DFQATT and CDR2 SNEGSKA (reference sequence). After removal of 4 bases from V and 0 bases from J, the junction contained 5 bases not matched to a gene. There are 15 residues in the CDR3. The CDR3 DNA reads TGCAGTGCTAACAGACAGGGCGCGAACACCGGGGAGCTGTTTTTT. It codes for CSANRQGANTGELFF.

This clonotype came up a few times. The V gene is TRBV4-3, the J gene TRBJ2-1; 9 nucleotides match TRBD1. The J call may be wrong; the DNA end is better matched by TRBJ2-7. CDR3 length: 15 amino acids. Germline V gives CDR1 LGHNA, CDR2 YSLEER. The CDR3 region is CASSQRSGQGYEQYF. The CDR3 DNA sequence: TGCGCCAGCAGCCAAAGGTCGGGACAGGGTTACGAGCAGTACTTC.

The table lists this clonotype with a few counts. V is TRBV4-2 and J is TRBJ2-7, with TRBD2 as a possible D gene (6 bases). Germline values: CDR1 LGHNA, CDR2 YNFKEQ. V gave up 4 bases and J gave up 3 bases, with 16 bases separating them. This CDR3 comprises 15 residues. The DNA of the CDR3 is TGTGCCAGCAGCCCCGAAATACTAGCTAACTACGAGCAGTACTTC. Amino acids: CASSPEILANYEQYF.

This clonotype turned up a few times. The chain joins TRBV27 to TRBJ2-1; D possibly matches TRBD1 or TRBD2 (6 bases each). Per the germline V gene, CDR1 is MNHEY and CDR2 is SMNVEV (reference sequence). CDR3 length: 13 amino acids. The V end was cut by 6 bases, the J end by 8 bases, with 14 bases between. The CDR3 loop reads CASSGLGGDEQFF. CDR3 DNA sequence: TGTGCCAGCAGCGGGTTGGGGGGCGATGAGCAGTTCTTC.

The chain employs TRBV9 and TRBJ2-1; tentatively, D is TRBD1 or TRBD2 (5 bases each). The J call is doubtful: the DNA matches TRBJ2-7 better. In germline, CDR1 is SGDLS, CDR2 YYNGEE. The CDR3 spans 15 residues. As DNA, the CDR3 is TGTGCCAGCAGCGTAGTGGGGGACCCTTCTTACGAGCAGTACTTC. Its translation is CASSVVGDPSYEQYF.

The CDR3 nucleotides are TGTGCCACCAGCAGAGATAGCGGGATCAATGAGCAGTTCTTC. As protein: CATSRDSGINEQFF. The gene calls are TRBV15 and TRBJ2-1, with 8 bases matching TRBD2. CDR1 is LNHNV, CDR2 YYDKDF, per germline (reference sequence). This CDR3 is built from 14 residues. The J segment lost 6 bases and the V segment lost 0 bases, leaving 1 base of the junction unmatched.

This clonotype occurred a few times. V and J are TRBV9 and TRBJ2-5, with D uncertain. V was pared by 4 bases and J by 0 bases, with 13 bases between. CDR1 is SGDLS, CDR2 YYNGEE, per germline. There are 15 residues in the CDR3. CDR3 amino acids: CASSTVGWYQETQYF. CDR3 nucleotide sequence: TGTGCCAGCAGCACCGTGGGTTGGTACCAAGAGACCCAGTACTTC. Based on the CDR3 plus reference TRBV9 and TRBJ2-5, the full variable domain is DSGVTQTPKHLITATGQRVTLRCSPRSGDLSVYWYQQSLDQGLQFLIQYYNGEERAKGNILERFSAQQFPDLHSELNLSSLELGDSALYFCASSTVGWYQETQYFGPGTRLLVL.

The J gene is TRBJ1-1, the V gene TRBV28, with 9 positions matching TRBD1. The CDR3 is made up of 15 amino acids. Germline V lookup: CDR1 MDHEN, CDR2 SYDVKM. Trimming cost V 5 bases and J 5 bases; bases outside gene matches: 9. The CDR3 loop reads CASSTWDRASTEAFF. The CDR3 DNA follows: TGTGCCAGCAGTACCTGGGACAGGGCAAGTACTGAAGCTTTCTTT.

The CDR3 nucleotides read TGTGCCAGCAGCTTGGAGACTAGCGGGAGTGGCACAGATACGCAGTATTTT. Amino acids: CASSLETSGSGTDTQYF. The V and J genes are TRBV7-9 and TRBJ2-3, with TRBD2 identical over 12 bases. The ends lost 3 bases at V and 1 base at J; junction bases unmatched: 5. The CDR3 has 17 residues. The V gene's germline CDR1 is SEHNR and CDR2 FQNEAQ (reference sequence).

The chain links TRBV7-8 to TRBJ1-1, with TRBD1 matching over 8 bases. Germline V CDR1 and CDR2: SGHVS, FQNEAQ. This CDR3 comprises 15 residues. V lost 5 bases, J lost 3 bases, and 8 bases stayed unmatched. The CDR3 reads CASSVSQGVDTEAFF. The CDR3 nucleotides read TGTGCCAGCAGCGTATCACAGGGGGTAGACACTGAAGCTTTCTTT.

This clonotype was counted a few times. This chain links TRBV29-1 with TRBJ2-7; a possible D gene is TRBD2 (6 bases). This CDR3 is built from 14 residues. Looked up from germline, CDR1 is SQVTM and CDR2 is ANQGSEA. Trimming left V 5 bases short and J 5 bases short, with 19 bases between. The CDR3 loop reads CSVPQPGLKDEQYF. CDR3 DNA sequence: TGCAGCGTTCCCCAACCGGGACTCAAGGACGAGCAGTACTTC.

This clonotype has a handful of counts. The J gene is TRBJ2-1, the V gene TRBV7-2; 13 bases align to TRBD2. The CDR3 loop spans 15 amino acids. With 7 bases clipped from V and 7 bases from J, the junction kept 7 bases outside the gene matches. Germline values: CDR1 SGHTA, CDR2 FQGNSA. DNA for the CDR3: TGTGCCAGCAACCCCGGGACTAGCGGGACTAATGAGCAGTTCTTC. Its translation: CASNPGTSGTNEQFF.

This clonotype showed up just a few times. CDR3 coding DNA: TGCAGTGCTCACAAGTCAGGGGAAGAGACCCAGTACTTC. It is translated as CSAHKSGEETQYF. This chain uses TRBV20-1 with TRBJ2-5; D might be TRBD1 (6 bases). CDR1 and CDR2 from the germline V gene are DFQATT and SNEGSKA (reference sequence). The CDR3 covers 13 residues. V lost 5 bases and J 3 bases, leaving 13 bases between the germline ends.

As concerns this clonotype: This may be a read error, as it is one base from a much larger clone. This chain links TRBV14 with TRBJ2-3; D uncertain. The CDR3 consists of 11 residues. The germline CDR1 and CDR2 sequences are SGHDN and FVKESK. V was cut by 0 bases and J by 7 bases, with 2 bases left in between. CDR3 protein: CASSQENTQYF. In nucleotides, the CDR3 is TGTGCCAGCAGCCAAGAAAATACGCAGTATTTT.

The table lists this clonotype with a few counts. The chain uses TRBV6-6 and TRBJ2-2, with D perhaps TRBD1 (5 bases). The V and J ends lost 9 bases and 0 bases respectively, with 11 bases between them. The germline V gene encodes CDR1 MNHNY and CDR2 SVGAGI (reference sequence). CDR3 length: 14 residues. The CDR3 region has the DNA TGTGCCAGGGAGACAGTTACGAACACCGGGGAGCTGTTTTTT. As protein: CARETVTNTGELFF.